These T cell receptor beta chains were read from a single sample in a study of T cell changes during pregnancy in multiple sclerosis. This table comes from immunoSEQ multiplex PCR, and its TCRdb copy is limited to in-frame clones, with some not included. The data contain about 59,000 clones, around 94% of them singletons. The sequencing used CD8+ T cells from peripheral blood mononuclear cells, collected after pregnancy. These receptors all stem from a female donor with multiple sclerosis, enrolled in a pregnancy study. Both conserved end residues are part of each CDR3. A D gene is named only where the DNA matches it firmly. The size entry is marked missing in some rows and otherwise reads once, few, many or a size class.

d_call: -; v_call: TRBV7-2; clone_size: -; j_call: TRBJ2-3; cdr3_nt: TGTGCCAGCAGCTTCATGGGGAGGAGCACAGATACGCAGTATTTT; cdr3_aa: CASSFMGRSTDTQYF
d_call: -; v_call: TRBV5-1; clone_size: -; j_call: TRBJ2-7; cdr3_nt: TGCGCCAGCACGGAAAATTCCAGGGAACAGTACTTC; cdr3_aa: CASTENSREQYF
d_call: -; v_call: TRBV7-3; clone_size: -; j_call: TRBJ2-2; cdr3_nt: TGTGCCAGCAGCTCCCCCCGGGACTCCTTGAACACCGGGGAGCTGTTTTTT; cdr3_aa: CASSSPRDSLNTGELFF
d_call: -; v_call: TRBV9; clone_size: -; j_call: TRBJ1-3; cdr3_nt: TGTGCCAGCAGCGTGCGGGACCGGGGTAAGGCGGCCATATATTTT; cdr3_aa: CASSVRDRGKAAIYF
d_call: -; v_call: TRBV5-1; clone_size: -; j_call: TRBJ2-1; cdr3_nt: TGCGCCAGCAGCTTCCTGAGCAACCTGTACGATGAGCAGTTCTTC; cdr3_aa: CASSFLSNLYDEQFF
d_call: TRBD2; v_call: TRBV6-4; clone_size: -; j_call: TRBJ2-4; cdr3_nt: TGTGCCAGCAGTGCGTGGATTGGGGAGGGCAACATTCAGTACTTC; cdr3_aa: CASSAWIGEGNIQYF
d_call: -; v_call: TRBV27; clone_size: -; j_call: TRBJ1-4; cdr3_nt: TGTGCCAGCAGTGTCCGGACAGCGAGGGAAAAACTGTTTTTT; cdr3_aa: CASSVRTAREKLFF
d_call: -; v_call: TRBV6-5; clone_size: -; j_call: TRBJ1-2; cdr3_nt: TGTGCCAGCAGTTACCTCTCTAACTATGGCTACACCTTC; cdr3_aa: CASSYLSNYGYTF
d_call: -; v_call: TRBV15; clone_size: -; j_call: TRBJ1-1; cdr3_nt: TGTGCCACCAGCAGAGATCCGGCGGTCAAAGCTTTCTTT; cdr3_aa: CATSRDPAVKAFF
d_call: -; v_call: TRBV4-1; clone_size: -; j_call: TRBJ2-1; cdr3_nt: TGCGCCAGCAGCCAGGGCTGGGGCCGGAATGAGCAGTTCTTC; cdr3_aa: CASSQGWGRNEQFF
d_call: TRBD2; v_call: TRBV28; clone_size: -; j_call: TRBJ2-7; cdr3_nt: TGTGCCAGCAATGTAGCGGGAGTTGGAAACGAGCAGTACTTC; cdr3_aa: CASNVAGVGNEQYF
d_call: -; v_call: TRBV6-1; clone_size: few; j_call: TRBJ1-3; cdr3_nt: TGTGCCAGCAGTGAACACCTGGAGGGAAACACCATATATTTT; cdr3_aa: CASSEHLEGNTIYF
d_call: -; v_call: TRBV7-2; clone_size: once; j_call: TRBJ1-1; cdr3_nt: TGTGCCAGCAGCTTTTACGGGGGAGGTGTTATGAACACTGAAGCTTTCTTT; cdr3_aa: CASSFYGGGVMNTEAFF
d_call: -; v_call: TRBV27; clone_size: -; j_call: TRBJ2-1; cdr3_nt: TGTGCCAGCAGGCACCCCTACTCCTACAATGAGCAGTTCTTC; cdr3_aa: CASRHPYSYNEQFF
d_call: -; v_call: TRBV27; clone_size: -; j_call: TRBJ2-7; cdr3_nt: TGTGCCAGCAGTTTATCCGGGACAATCTACGAGCAGTACTTC; cdr3_aa: CASSLSGTIYEQYF
d_call: TRBD1; v_call: TRBV19; clone_size: -; j_call: TRBJ1-4; cdr3_nt: TGTGCCAGTAAATCGGTCGTCCGGGACAGAAATGAAAAACTGTTTTTT; cdr3_aa: CASKSVVRDRNEKLFF
d_call: -; v_call: TRBV5-5; clone_size: -; j_call: TRBJ2-7; cdr3_nt: TGTGCCAGCAGCTGGCTGACAGACCTCTACGAGCAGTACTTC; cdr3_aa: CASSWLTDLYEQYF
d_call: -; v_call: TRBV21-1; clone_size: -; j_call: TRBJ1-4; cdr3_nt: TGTGCCAGCACCCAGACAGGGGCAACTAATGAAAAACTGTTTTTT; cdr3_aa: CASTQTGATNEKLFF
d_call: TRBD2; v_call: TRBV5-3; clone_size: -; j_call: TRBJ2-3; cdr3_nt: TGTGCCAGAAGCTTGAAACAGGGGACACTAGCGGGTTCCAGCACAGATACGCAGTATTTT; cdr3_aa: CARSLKQGTLAGSSTDTQYF
d_call: TRBD2; v_call: TRBV19; clone_size: -; j_call: TRBJ2-7; cdr3_nt: TGTGCCAGTAGTATGGGGACTAGCGGGAGATTCTACGAGCAGTACTTC; cdr3_aa: CASSMGTSGRFYEQYF